These 20 T cell receptor beta chains share one sample of origin, sequenced in a study of T cell changes during pregnancy in multiple sclerosis. The data were produced by immunoSEQ multiplex PCR, yet TCRdb's version contains in-frame clones alone and is incomplete. The sample gives 100,000 or so clones, just over 90% of which show up once; less than 4% is in the top ten. The sequences come from peripheral blood, collected after pregnancy. Receptors were obtained from a female donor with multiple sclerosis, enrolled in a pregnancy study.

V and J are TRBV6-4 and TRBJ2-1, with 10 bases identical to TRBD2. V was pared by 6 bases and J by 3 bases, with 8 bases of the junction left unmatched. The CDR3 has 16 residues. Per the germline V gene, CDR1 is MRHNA and CDR2 is SNTAGT. The CDR3 sequence is CASSQRTSGDYNEQFF. In nucleotides, the CDR3 is TGTGCCAGCAGCCAAAGGACTAGCGGAGACTACAATGAGCAGTTCTTC.

The V gene is TRBV11-3, the J gene TRBJ2-2; D is unclear. The CDR3 covers 15 residues. Deletions cut 5 bases from V and 6 bases from J, with 16 bases between. Germline CDR1 and CDR2: SGHNT and YENEEA. CDR3 sequence (DNA): TGTGCCAGCAGCGACATGAGTTTTCTGTCCGGGGAGCTGTTTTTT. Encoded protein: CASSDMSFLSGELFF.

This chain connects TRBV6-1 to TRBJ1-1; D perhaps matches TRBD1 (6 bases). The CDR3 has 16 residues. Trimming took 8 bases from V and 5 from J, leaving 24 bases between them. CDR1 MNHNS and CDR2 SASEGT come from the germline V gene. The chain's CDR3 is CASRKGGLGANTEAFF. The CDR3 DNA is TGTGCCAGCCGTAAAGGGGGGTTGGGGGCTAATACTGAAGCTTTCTTT.

The V and J genes are TRBV6-5 and TRBJ1-4; 7 nucleotides agree with TRBD1. Germline lookup yields CDR1 MNHEY and CDR2 SVGAGI. The junction had 6 bases not matched to a gene; V was cut back by 6 bases and J by 5 bases. There are 14 residues in the CDR3. The CDR3, as DNA: TGTGCCAGCAGCGACCGACAGGGAAATGAAAAACTGTTTTTT. It encodes CASSDRQGNEKLFF.

V and J are TRBV28 and TRBJ1-3; 8 bases align to TRBD1. Germline V gene lookup returns CDR1 MDHEN and CDR2 SYDVKM. This CDR3 is 15 amino acids long. Germline trimming cut 6 bases from V and 0 bases from J; bases unmatched to any gene: 4. CDR3 residues: CASSQGQGSGNTIYF. CDR3 sequence (DNA): TGTGCCAGCAGCCAAGGACAGGGCTCTGGAAACACCATATATTTT.

A note on this clone: Other DNA sequences in this specimen translate into the identical CDR3. The chain uses TRBV9 and TRBJ2-5; no firm D call. Looked up from germline, CDR1 is SGDLS and CDR2 is YYNGEE. This CDR3 is built from 13 residues. V gave up 3 bases and J gave up 2 bases, with 8 bases separating them. CDR3 amino acids: CASSAPLQETQYF. Here the CDR3 DNA reads TGTGCCAGCAGCGCGCCGCTACAAGAGACCCAGTACTTC.

V usage is TRBV2 and J usage is TRBJ2-3; D gene uncertain. V gave up 4 bases and J gave up 5 bases, with 4 bases separating them. There are 11 residues in the CDR3. Germline loops: CDR1 SNHLY, CDR2 FYNNEI. CDR3 in DNA: TGTGCCAGCAGTGCTAGAGATACGCAGTATTTT. Encoded protein: CASSARDTQYF.

The chain is built from TRBV4-1 and TRBJ1-1; D is perhaps TRBD1 (5 bases). The germline V gene has CDR1 MGHRA and CDR2 YSYEKL. The CDR3 covers 15 residues. Trimming left V 1 base short and J 6 bases short, with 15 bases between. Here the CDR3 DNA reads TGCGCCAGCAGCCAAGGTCGGGGGGGAGGCGCTGAAGCTTTCTTT. It translates to CASSQGRGGGAEAFF.

The chain has TRBV11-2 and TRBJ2-1; D perhaps matches TRBD1 (5 bases). V lost 0 bases to trimming and J lost 4 bases, with 10 bases between them. The CDR3 is made up of 15 amino acids. Germline CDR1 is SGHAT and CDR2 is FQNNGV. CDR3 bases: TGTGCCAGCAGCTTAGAAGGGGCTCCTTACAATGAGCAGTTCTTC. Amino acid sequence: CASSLEGAPYNEQFF.

This chain uses TRBV30 with TRBJ2-3; D gene uncertain. V was clipped by 2 bases and J by 4 bases, with 10 bases between them. Per the germline V gene, CDR1 is GTSNPN and CDR2 is SVGIG (reference sequence). The CDR3 extends over 13 amino acids. The CDR3 nucleotides read TGTGCCTGGAGTTTGCGCTCCGCAGATACGCAGTATTTT. It translates to CAWSLRSADTQYF.

V gene TRBV9 combines with J gene TRBJ2-7; no clear D gene. Germline V gene lookup returns CDR1 SGDLS and CDR2 YYNGEE. The CDR3 contains 15 residues. V was clipped by 0 bases and J by 2 bases, with 12 bases between them. The CDR3 is CASSVDGHETYEQYF. In nucleotides, the CDR3 is TGTGCCAGCAGCGTAGATGGGCACGAAACCTACGAGCAGTACTTC.

The chain employs TRBV7-6 and TRBJ1-5; 8 bases map to TRBD1. J lost 4 bases, V lost 5 bases, and 10 bases had no gene match. CDR3 length equals 16 residues. Germline CDR1 is SGHVS and CDR2 is FNYEAQ. CDR3 in amino acids: CASSLMGTGVNQPQHF. CDR3 DNA: TGTGCCAGCAGCCTAATGGGGACAGGAGTAAATCAGCCCCAGCATTTT.

The genes are TRBV4-1 and TRBJ1-1; 8 positions match TRBD1. Losses at the gene ends were 3 bases for V and 6 bases for J; bases not matched to a gene: 12. The CDR3 totals 16 residues. Germline-derived CDR1 and CDR2 are MGHRA and YSYEKL. CDR3 amino acids: CASSQFPSGTGSEAFF. CDR3 sequence (DNA): TGCGCCAGCAGCCAGTTCCCCTCCGGGACAGGTTCTGAAGCTTTCTTT.

The chain couples TRBV5-1 to TRBJ1-4, with TRBD1 matching 9 bases. Germline values: CDR1 SGHRS, CDR2 YFSETQ. The trim removed 0 bases at V and 3 bases at J, leaving 0 bases unmatched. This CDR3 has 15 residues. The DNA for the CDR3 is TGCGCCAGCAGCTTGGGACAGGGGGCTAATGAAAAACTGTTTTTT. It specifies CASSLGQGANEKLFF.

In its sample, this clone was seen a few times. The V gene is TRBV18, the J gene TRBJ1-6; possibly TRBD1 for D (6 bases). The CDR3 is 13 amino acids. Germline V gene lookup returns CDR1 KGHSH and CDR2 LQKENI. The V end lost 0 bases, the J end lost 14 bases, and 11 bases lay between the germline ends. DNA of the CDR3: TGTGCCAGCTCACCACCAGCAGGGGAAGCCCTCCACTTT. Translated, it gives CASSPPAGEALHF.

This chain connects TRBV7-9 to TRBJ2-3, with 7 positions matching TRBD1. This CDR3 comprises 11 residues. Germline trimming cut 9 bases from V and 14 bases from J; bases unmatched to any gene: 11. Germline V lookup: CDR1 SEHNR, CDR2 FQNEAQ (reference sequence). Written as DNA, the CDR3 is TGTGCCAGTGACCAGGGGGAGTGCGTGTATTTT. Translating gives CASDQGECVYF.

In the case of this clone: This CDR3 is also generated by other DNA sequences in the sample. This chain's CDR3 is CASSLGQVNTEAFF. CDR3 bases: TGTGCCAGCAGCTTAGGCCAGGTGAACACTGAAGCTTTCTTT. The chain carries TRBV7-2 and TRBJ1-1; no reliable D call. Deletions cut 1 base from V and 0 bases from J, with 6 bases between. This CDR3 is 14 amino acids long. Germline values: CDR1 SGHTA, CDR2 FQGNSA.

The V gene is TRBV18, the J gene TRBJ2-7; 10 bases map to TRBD2. V was clipped by 1 base and J by 2 bases; unmatched bases: 11. Per germline, CDR1 KGHSH and CDR2 LQKENI. The CDR3 is 18 amino acids. Here the CDR3 reads CASSPLASGGAGTYEQYF. For the CDR3, the DNA is TGTGCCAGCTCACCACTTGCTAGCGGGGGAGCCGGTACCTACGAGCAGTACTTC.

The V gene is TRBV2, the J gene TRBJ2-3; 7 nucleotides line up with TRBD2. Germline V gene lookup returns CDR1 SNHLY and CDR2 FYNNEI. The length of the CDR3 is 16 residues. V shed 8 bases and J 2 bases; nucleotides not matched to a gene: 13. CDR3 sequence reads: CASGKGRRGSTDTQYF. The CDR3 DNA follows: TGTGCCAGCGGAAAGGGAAGGCGGGGGTCCACAGATACGCAGTATTTT.

This clone appeared once. The chain carries TRBV5-1 and TRBJ2-2; D perhaps matches TRBD1 (6 bases). CDR3 length: 15 residues. CDR1 is SGHRS, CDR2 YFSETQ, per germline. V lost 1 base, J lost 3 bases, and 10 bases lay in between. The CDR3: CASSLPAGDTGELFF. The CDR3 DNA reads as TGCGCCAGCAGCTTGCCGGCAGGGGACACCGGGGAGCTGTTTTTT. Full variable domain (outside the CDR3, taken from reference TRBV5-1 and TRBJ2-2): KAGVTQTPRYLIKTRGQQVTLSCSPISGHRSVSWYQQTPGQGLQFLFEYFSETQRNKGNFPGRFSGRQFSNSRSEMNVSTLELGDSALYLCASSLPAGDTGELFFGEGSRLTVL.